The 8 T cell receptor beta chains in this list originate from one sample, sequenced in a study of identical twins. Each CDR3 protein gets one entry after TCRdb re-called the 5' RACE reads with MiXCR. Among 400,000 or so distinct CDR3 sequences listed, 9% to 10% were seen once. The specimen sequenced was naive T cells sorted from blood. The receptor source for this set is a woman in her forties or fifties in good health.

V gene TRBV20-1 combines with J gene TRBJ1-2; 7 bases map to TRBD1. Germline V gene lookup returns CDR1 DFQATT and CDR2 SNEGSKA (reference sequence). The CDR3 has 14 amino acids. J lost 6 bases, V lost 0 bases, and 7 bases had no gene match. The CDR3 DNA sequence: TGCAGTGCTAGAGAAGGGAGGGGGCTTCATGGCTACACCTTC. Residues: CSAREGRGLHGYTF.

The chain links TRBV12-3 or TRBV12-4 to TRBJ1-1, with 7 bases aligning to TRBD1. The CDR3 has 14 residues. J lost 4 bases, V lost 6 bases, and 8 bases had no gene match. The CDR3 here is CASSLNKGATEAFF. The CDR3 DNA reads TGTGCCAGCAGCTTAAATAAGGGGGCCACTGAAGCTTTCTTT.

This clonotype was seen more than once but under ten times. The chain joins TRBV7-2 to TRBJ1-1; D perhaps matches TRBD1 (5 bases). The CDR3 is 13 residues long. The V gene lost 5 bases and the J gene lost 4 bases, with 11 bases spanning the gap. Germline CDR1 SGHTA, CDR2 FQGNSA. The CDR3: CASSQGPFTEAFF. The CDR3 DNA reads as TGTGCCAGCAGCCAGGGACCGTTCACTGAAGCTTTCTTT.

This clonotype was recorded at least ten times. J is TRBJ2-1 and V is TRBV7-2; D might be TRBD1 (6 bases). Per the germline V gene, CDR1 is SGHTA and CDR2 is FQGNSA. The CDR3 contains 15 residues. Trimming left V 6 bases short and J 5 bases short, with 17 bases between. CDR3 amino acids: CASRPRGSYDNEQFF. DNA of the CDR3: TGTGCCAGCAGGCCCAGGGGTAGCTACGACAATGAGCAGTTCTTC.

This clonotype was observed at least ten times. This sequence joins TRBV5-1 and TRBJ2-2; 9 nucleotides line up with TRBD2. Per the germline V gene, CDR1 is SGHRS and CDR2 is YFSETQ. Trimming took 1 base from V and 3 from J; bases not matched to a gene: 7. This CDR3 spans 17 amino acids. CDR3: CASSLWSLAGHTGELFF. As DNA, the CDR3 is TGCGCCAGCAGCTTGTGGTCTCTAGCGGGACACACCGGGGAGCTGTTTTTT.

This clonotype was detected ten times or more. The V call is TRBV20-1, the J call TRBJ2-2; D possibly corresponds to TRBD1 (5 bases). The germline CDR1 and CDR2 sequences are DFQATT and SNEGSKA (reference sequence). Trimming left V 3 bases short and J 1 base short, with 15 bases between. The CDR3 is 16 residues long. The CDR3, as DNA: TGCAGTGCTAGTAGGACAAGCAAGGGGAACACCGGGGAGCTGTTTTTT. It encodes CSASRTSKGNTGELFF.

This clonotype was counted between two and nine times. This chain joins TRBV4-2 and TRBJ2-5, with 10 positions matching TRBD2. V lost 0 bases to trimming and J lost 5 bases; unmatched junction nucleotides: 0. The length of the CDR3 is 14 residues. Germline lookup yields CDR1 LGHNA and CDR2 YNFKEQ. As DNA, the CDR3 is TGTGCCAGCAGCCAAGAACTAGCGGGGGAGACCCAGTACTTC. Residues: CASSQELAGETQYF.

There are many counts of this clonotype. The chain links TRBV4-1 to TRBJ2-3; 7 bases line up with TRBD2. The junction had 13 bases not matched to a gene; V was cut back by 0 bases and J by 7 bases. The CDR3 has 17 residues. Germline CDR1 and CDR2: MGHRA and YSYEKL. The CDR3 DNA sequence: TGCGCCAGCAGCCAAGAGACGACGGCTGGGGGGGGAAATACGCAGTATTTT. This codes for CASSQETTAGGGNTQYF.